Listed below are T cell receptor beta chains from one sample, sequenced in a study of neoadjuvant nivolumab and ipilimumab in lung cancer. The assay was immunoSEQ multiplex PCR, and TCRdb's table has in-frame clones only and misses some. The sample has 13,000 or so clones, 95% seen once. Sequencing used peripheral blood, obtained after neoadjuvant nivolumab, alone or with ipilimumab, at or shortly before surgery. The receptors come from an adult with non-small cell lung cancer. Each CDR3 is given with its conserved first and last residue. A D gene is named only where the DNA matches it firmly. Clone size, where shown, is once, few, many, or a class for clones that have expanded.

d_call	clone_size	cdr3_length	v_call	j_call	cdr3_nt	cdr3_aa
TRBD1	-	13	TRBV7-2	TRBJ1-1	TGTGTCAGCAGCTTAGCAGGGGGCACTGAAGCTTTCTTT	CVSSLAGGTEAFF
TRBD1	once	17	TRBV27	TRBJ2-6	TGTGCCAGCAGTTCGGCCTGGACAGGGTCTGGGGCCAACGTCCTGACTTTC	CASSSAWTGSGANVLTF
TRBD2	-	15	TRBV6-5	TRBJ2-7	TGTGCCAGCAGTTACCAGGGCGGGAGTTCCTACGAGCAGTACTTC	CASSYQGGSSYEQYF
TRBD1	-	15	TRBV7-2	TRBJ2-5	TGTGCCAGCAGCTTAGCTGGGACAGGGGGGGGTACCCAGTACTTC	CASSLAGTGGGTQYF
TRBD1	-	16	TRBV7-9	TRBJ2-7	TGTGCCAGCAGCTCGATCACGGGACAGGGTTCCTACGAGCAGTACTTC	CASSSITGQGSYEQYF
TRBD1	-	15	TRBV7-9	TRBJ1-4	TGTGCCAGCAGCTCGAGGACAGGGTCGGGTGAAAAACTGTTTTTT	CASSSRTGSGEKLFF
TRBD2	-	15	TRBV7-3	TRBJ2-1	TGTGCCAGCAGCTTAAAAGCGGGAGGGCCGAATGAGCAGTTCTTC	CASSLKAGGPNEQFF
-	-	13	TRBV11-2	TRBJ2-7	TGTGCCAGCAGCTTAATTGGTGGGGACGAGCAGTACTTC	CASSLIGGDEQYF
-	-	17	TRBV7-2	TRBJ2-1	TGTGCCAGCAGCTTAGCGCCCCACTCCCAAGCCTACAATGAGCAGTTCTTC	CASSLAPHSQAYNEQFF
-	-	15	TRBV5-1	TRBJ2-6	TGCGCCAGCAGAGTTAATGGGGCTGGGGCCAACGTCCTGACTTTC	CASRVNGAGANVLTF
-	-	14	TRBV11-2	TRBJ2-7	TGTGCCAGCAGCTTAGATCGGCGGGTGGGTTCGCAGTACTTC	CASSLDRRVGSQYF